These 10 T cell receptor beta chains were all obtained from the same sample, sequenced in a study of T cells in Graves' hyperthyroidism and ophthalmopathy. Amplification targeted TCR beta CDR3 regions from RNA transcripts. The TCR CDR3 was amplified in a first-round RT-PCR using the HTBI primer set. TCRdb redid the calling of the multiplex PCR reads with MiXCR, one entry per CDR3 protein. The table has some 270,000 distinct CDR3 sequences, roughly 13% seen once. Sequenced sample: blood. These receptors were taken from a woman aged 40 to 49 with Graves' hyperthyroidism.

The chain employs TRBV5-6 and TRBJ2-5, with 9 bases identical to TRBD1. Per the germline V gene, CDR1 is SGHDT and CDR2 is YYEEEE. The CDR3 spans 15 residues. Trimming cost V 1 base and J 4 bases; bases outside gene matches: 5. This CDR3 is CASSLWTGAGETQYF. The CDR3 region has the DNA TGTGCCAGCAGCTTGTGGACAGGGGCCGGAGAGACCCAGTACTTC.

This clonotype was counted at least ten times. The J gene is TRBJ2-1, the V gene TRBV6-1, with TRBD1 identical over 9 bases. Trimming cost V 5 bases and J 8 bases; bases outside gene matches: 7. This CDR3 is 14 amino acids long. Germline lookup yields CDR1 MNHNS and CDR2 SASEGT. This CDR3 is CASSPQDRGDEQFF. The CDR3 DNA reads as TGTGCCAGCAGTCCTCAGGACAGGGGAGATGAGCAGTTCTTC.

V is TRBV14 and J is TRBJ2-3; TRBD2 is a possible D gene (6 bases). Trimming cost V 4 bases and J 0 bases, with 11 bases left between them. The CDR3 runs 15 residues. Germline CDR1 and CDR2: SGHDN and FVKESK. As DNA, the CDR3 is TGTGCCAGCAGCCTTGGGACTCTCAGCACAGATACGCAGTATTTT. Its protein is CASSLGTLSTDTQYF.

This sequence joins TRBV6-5 and TRBJ1-1; TRBD1 aligns across 11 bases. Germline lookup yields CDR1 MNHEY and CDR2 SVGAGI. After removal of 4 bases from V and 4 bases from J, the junction contained 5 bases not matched to a gene. The CDR3 covers 15 residues. CDR3 DNA: TGTGCCAGCAGTTTGGACAGGGGGCTGGTCACTGAAGCTTTCTTT. Amino acids: CASSLDRGLVTEAFF.

This clonotype was recorded many times. The chain combines TRBV12-3 or TRBV12-4 with TRBJ2-3; D remains unclear. This CDR3 contains 16 residues. V gave up 3 bases and J gave up 1 base, with 14 bases separating them. The CDR3 nucleotides are TGTGCCAGCAGTTTTTCCCTCTCCCCTCGCACAGATACGCAGTATTTT. Translated: CASSFSLSPRTDTQYF.

This clonotype was counted a few times. The CDR3: CATKPSLGNGYEQYF. CDR3 nucleotide sequence: TGTGCCACCAAACCTTCCCTGGGGAATGGGTACGAGCAGTACTTC. The J gene is TRBJ2-7, the V gene TRBV15; D gene uncertain. The V end lost 7 bases, the J end lost 4 bases, and 20 bases lay between the germline ends. This CDR3 has 15 amino acids. Germline loops: CDR1 LNHNV, CDR2 YYDKDF (reference sequence).

This clonotype has just a few counts. The rearrangement uses TRBV18 and TRBJ2-7, with TRBD1 matching 8 bases. V shed 3 bases, J shed 2 bases, and the junction held 3 bases outside the gene matches. This CDR3 has 14 amino acids. Germline V CDR1 and CDR2: KGHSH, LQKENI. The DNA for the CDR3 is TGTGCCAGCTCACCGAAACAGGGGGCCTACGAGCAGTACTTC. It codes for CASSPKQGAYEQYF.

This clonotype was counted at least ten times. The genes are TRBV5-1 and TRBJ1-1; D might be TRBD1 (5 bases). Germline loops: CDR1 SGHRS, CDR2 YFSETQ. The CDR3 spans 14 residues. The V end was cut by 4 bases, the J end by 2 bases, with 12 bases between. The DNA for the CDR3 is TGCGCCAGCAGCCGTGGGGGGGATAACACTGAAGCTTTCTTT. Its protein product is CASSRGGDNTEAFF.

The chain joins TRBV11-3 to TRBJ2-7, with D perhaps given as TRBD1 or TRBD2 (5 bases each). Trimming stripped 5 bases from V and 5 bases from J, with 10 bases between. Germline lookup yields CDR1 SGHNT and CDR2 YENEEA. The CDR3 spans 12 residues. The CDR3 here is CASSRRGDEQYF. CDR3 in DNA: TGTGCCAGCAGCCGGAGAGGGGACGAGCAGTACTTC.

In regard to this clonotype: Possible read error: a much larger clone is one base away. The conserved phenylalanine or tryptophan normally closing the CDR3 is absent here, so this likely arose from a read error. J is TRBJ2-3 and V is TRBV28, with D perhaps matching TRBD1 (6 bases). The CDR3 consists of 14 residues. CDR1 is MDHEN, CDR2 SYDVKM, per germline. The V gene lost 6 bases and the J gene lost 1 base, with 11 bases spanning the gap. For the CDR3, the DNA is TGTGCCAGCAGCCGGGACATCGGCACAGATACGCAGTATCTT. Protein: CASSRDIGTDTQYL.